The clone carrying this TCR beta chain appeared a few times. Its antigen is as yet unknown. Preparing the TCRbeta library involved the use of unique molecular identifiers. A single record per CDR3 protein comes from TCRdb applying MiXCR to the PCR reads. The repertoire has hundreds of thousands of distinct CDR3 sequences, approximately 13% of them found once; the top ten carry around 2.2%. This record comes from a study of T-cell reconstitution after alpha-beta-depleted transplantation in children. V trimming: 0 bases; J trimming: 1 base; junction bases outside the gene matches: 5. Germline CDR1 ENHRY, CDR2 SYGVKD. The CDR3 spans 18 residues. Study-wide results and caveats: Diversity and T-cell counts at one year after transplant derived mostly from new T cells.

The starting material was PBMCs, mostly from graft donor cells, obtained 360 days after TCRalphabeta/CD19-depleted stem cell transplant. This TCR was sampled from a male patient aged 10 to 17 who had a stem cell transplant for acute myeloid leukemia, so the T cells may come from the graft donor. V gene TRBV10-3 combines with J gene TRBJ2-2, with 10 positions matching TRBD2. For the CDR3, the DNA is TGTGCCATCAGTGAGTCGGGGCCTAGCGGGAGGAACACCGGGGAGCTGTTTTTT. It yields the protein CAISESGPSGRNTGELFF.